This T cell receptor (beta chain) was recovered during a study of T cell responses to AZD1222 COVID-19 vaccine. Whole-study context: Investigators merged groups given second doses at roughly 4 or roughly 12 weeks.

Measured with immunoSEQ multiplex PCR; TCRdb has only the in-frame clones, and not every one. The sample carries approximately 130,000 clones, roughly 90% recorded once. Study-wide points: Researchers report vaccine-associated CD4 TCRs spanning spike, with dominance at 160-218 and 743-854. Donors, mostly white British, included more females; clonal diversity was possibly underestimated.

As for this clone: Its antigen remains unknown.

Trimming took 0 bases from V and 2 from J; bases not matched to a gene: 2. The CDR3 length is 16 residues. CDR1 is KGHDR, CDR2 SFDVKD, per germline. This sample comprised peripheral blood, obtained on day 0 of AZD1222 vaccination. This sequence was found in an adult in good health. The rearrangement uses TRBV24-1 and TRBJ2-3, with 9 positions matching TRBD2. The CDR3: CATSDLLAGHTDTQYF. The CDR3 nucleotides read TGTGCCACCAGTGATTTGCTAGCGGGGCACACAGATACGCAGTATTTT.